This T cell receptor (beta chain) originates from a study of cytomegalovirus exposure and HLA in healthy donors. Regarding the study as a whole: A later analysis revealed that TCR association rates differed between HLA loci, peaking at DRB1 and bottoming out at HLA-C.

Primers: 60 Vbeta forward and 13 Jbeta reverse. Data came from immunoSEQ multiplex PCR; TCRdb stores just in-frame clones and leaves some out. Of some 150,000 clones listed, 80% are singletons. Notes on this clone: Its antigen is unidentified.

The CDR3 length is 15 residues. The germline CDR1 and CDR2 sequences are SGDLS and YYNGEE. V shed 3 bases, J shed 5 bases, and the junction held 8 bases outside the gene matches. The TCR was taken from a male donor in good health and CMV-seronegative. V is TRBV9 and J is TRBJ2-1; TRBD1 agrees at 7 bases. Sequencing was performed on PBMCs. CDR3 region: CASSAGTEIHNEQFF. CDR3 nucleotide sequence: TGTGCCAGCAGCGCCGGGACAGAAATTCACAATGAGCAGTTCTTC. Based on the CDR3 plus reference TRBV9 and TRBJ2-1, the full variable domain is DSGVTQTPKHLITATGQRVTLRCSPRSGDLSVYWYQQSLDQGLQFLIQYYNGEERAKGNILERFSAQQFPDLHSELNLSSLELGDSALYFCASSAGTEIHNEQFFGPGTRLTVL.